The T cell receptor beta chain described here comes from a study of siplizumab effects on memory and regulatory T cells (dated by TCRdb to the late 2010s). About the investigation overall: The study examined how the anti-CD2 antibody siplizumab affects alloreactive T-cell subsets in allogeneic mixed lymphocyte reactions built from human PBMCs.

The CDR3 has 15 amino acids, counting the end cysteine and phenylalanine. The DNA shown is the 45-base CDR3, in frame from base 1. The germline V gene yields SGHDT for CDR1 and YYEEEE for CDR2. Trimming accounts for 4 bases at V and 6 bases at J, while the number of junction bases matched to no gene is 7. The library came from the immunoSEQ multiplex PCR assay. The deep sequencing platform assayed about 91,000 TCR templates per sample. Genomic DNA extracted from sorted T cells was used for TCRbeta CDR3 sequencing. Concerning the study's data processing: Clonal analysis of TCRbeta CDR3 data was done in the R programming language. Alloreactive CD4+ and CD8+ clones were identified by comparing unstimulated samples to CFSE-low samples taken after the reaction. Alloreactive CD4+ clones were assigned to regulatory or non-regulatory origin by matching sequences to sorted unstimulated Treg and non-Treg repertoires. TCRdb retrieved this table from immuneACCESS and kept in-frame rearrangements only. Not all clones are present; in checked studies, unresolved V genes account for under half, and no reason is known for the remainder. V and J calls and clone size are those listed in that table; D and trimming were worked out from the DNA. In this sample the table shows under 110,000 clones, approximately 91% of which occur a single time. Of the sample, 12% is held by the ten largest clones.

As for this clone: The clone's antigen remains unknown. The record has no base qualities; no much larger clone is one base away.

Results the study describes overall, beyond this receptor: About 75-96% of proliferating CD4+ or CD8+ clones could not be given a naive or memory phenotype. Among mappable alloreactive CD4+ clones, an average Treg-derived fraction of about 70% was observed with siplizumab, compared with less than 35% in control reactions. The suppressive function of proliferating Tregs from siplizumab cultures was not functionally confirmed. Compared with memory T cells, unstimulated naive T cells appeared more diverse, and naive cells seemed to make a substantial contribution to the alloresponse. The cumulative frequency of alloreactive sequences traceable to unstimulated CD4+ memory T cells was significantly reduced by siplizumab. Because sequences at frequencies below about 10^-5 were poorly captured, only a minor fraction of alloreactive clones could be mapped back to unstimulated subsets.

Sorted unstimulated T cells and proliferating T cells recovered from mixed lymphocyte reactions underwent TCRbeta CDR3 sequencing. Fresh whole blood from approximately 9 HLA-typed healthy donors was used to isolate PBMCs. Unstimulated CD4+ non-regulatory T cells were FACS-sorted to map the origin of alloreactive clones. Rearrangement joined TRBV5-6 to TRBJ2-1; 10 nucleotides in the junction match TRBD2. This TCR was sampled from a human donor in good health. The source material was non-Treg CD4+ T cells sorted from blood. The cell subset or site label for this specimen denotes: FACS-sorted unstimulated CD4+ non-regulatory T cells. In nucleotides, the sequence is TGTGCCAGCAGCCCCCCAGCGGGAGGGCCCAATGAGCAGTTCTTC. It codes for CASSPPAGGPNEQFF. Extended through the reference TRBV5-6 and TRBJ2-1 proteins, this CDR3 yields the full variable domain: DAGVTQSPTHLIKTRGQQVTLRCSPKSGHDTVSWYQQALGQGPQFIFQYYEEEERQRGNFPDRFSGHQFPNYSSELNVNALLLGDSALYLCASSPPAGGPNEQFFGPGTRLTVL.